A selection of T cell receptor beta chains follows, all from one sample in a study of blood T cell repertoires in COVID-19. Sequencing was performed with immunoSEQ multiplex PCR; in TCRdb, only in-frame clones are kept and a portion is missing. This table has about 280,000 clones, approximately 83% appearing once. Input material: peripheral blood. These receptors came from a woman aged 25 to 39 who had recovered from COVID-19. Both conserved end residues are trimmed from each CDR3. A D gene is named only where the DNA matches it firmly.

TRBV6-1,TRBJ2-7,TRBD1,ASSEVAMGQTSL
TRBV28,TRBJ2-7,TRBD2,ASSTLLDGRVYEQY
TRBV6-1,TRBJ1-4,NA,ASSSTPRLF
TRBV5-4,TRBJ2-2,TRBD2,ASTRDAGVWTGELF
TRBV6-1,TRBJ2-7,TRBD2,ASTSGGSGYGEQY
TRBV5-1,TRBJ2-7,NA,ASSLYLPQNYEQY
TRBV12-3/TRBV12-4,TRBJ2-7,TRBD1,ASRTDRDYEQY
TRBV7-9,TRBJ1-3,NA,ASSTTGPGNTIY
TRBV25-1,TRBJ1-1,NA,ASSRRGRSTEAF
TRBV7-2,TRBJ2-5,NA,ASSTTLRETQY
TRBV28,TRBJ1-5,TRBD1,ASSATGTVGNQPQH
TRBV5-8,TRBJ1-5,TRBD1,ASSSTLDREQPQH
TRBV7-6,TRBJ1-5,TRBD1,ASSAGGAGQPQH
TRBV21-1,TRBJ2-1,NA,ASSPGLAGGNEQF
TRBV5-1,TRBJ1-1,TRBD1,ASTLTGADTEAF
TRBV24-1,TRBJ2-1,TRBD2,ATSPAGGGGEQF
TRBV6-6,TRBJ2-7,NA,ASSYGAINEQY
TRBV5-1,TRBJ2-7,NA,ASNPTGGAIYEQY
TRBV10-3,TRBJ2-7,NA,AISQDSSSYEQY
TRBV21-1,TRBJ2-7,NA,ASSKKASGLSYEQY
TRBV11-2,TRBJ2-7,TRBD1,ASSQDIRGRFYEQY
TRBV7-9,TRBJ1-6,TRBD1,ASSLGDRGDSPLH
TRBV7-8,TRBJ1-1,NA,ASSLSQGNTEAF
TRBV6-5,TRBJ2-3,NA,ASSPGVVSADTQY
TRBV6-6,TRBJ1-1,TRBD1,ASSYTTGRRNSEAF
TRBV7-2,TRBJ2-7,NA,ASSLVPRGPRSYEQY
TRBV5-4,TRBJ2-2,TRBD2,ASSPASGDAGELF
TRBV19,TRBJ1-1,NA,ASSMKGDTEAF
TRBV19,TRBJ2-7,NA,ASSKGNSYEQY
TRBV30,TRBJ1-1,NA,AAGPEGTEAF
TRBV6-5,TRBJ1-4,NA,ASSYRQPTNEKLF
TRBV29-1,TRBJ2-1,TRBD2,SVVGASGHNEQF
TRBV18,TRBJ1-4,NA,ASSVQKNEKLF
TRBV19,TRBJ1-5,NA,ATLRVGAGNQPQH
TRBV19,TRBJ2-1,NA,ASSIGSRDGGYNEQF
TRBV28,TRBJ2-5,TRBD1,ASSGRGQETQY
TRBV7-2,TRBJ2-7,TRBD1,ASSFGTGYEQY
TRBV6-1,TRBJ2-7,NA,ASSERGAHEQY
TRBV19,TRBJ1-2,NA,ASSKGTTNRAGNYGYT
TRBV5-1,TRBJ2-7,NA,ASSLEGGSYEQY
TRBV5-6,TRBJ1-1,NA,ASSTLSPANTEAF